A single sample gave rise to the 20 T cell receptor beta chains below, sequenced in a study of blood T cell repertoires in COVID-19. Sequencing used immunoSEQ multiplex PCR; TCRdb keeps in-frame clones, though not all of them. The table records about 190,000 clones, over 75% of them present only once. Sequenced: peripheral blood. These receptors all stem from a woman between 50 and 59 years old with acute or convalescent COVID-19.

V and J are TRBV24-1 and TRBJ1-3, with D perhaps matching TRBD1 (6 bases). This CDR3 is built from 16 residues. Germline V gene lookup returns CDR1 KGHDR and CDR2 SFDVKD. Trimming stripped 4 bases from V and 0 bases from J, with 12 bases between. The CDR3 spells CATSDPKGGSGNTIYF. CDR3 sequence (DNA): TGTGCCACCAGTGACCCGAAAGGGGGCTCTGGAAACACCATATATTTT.

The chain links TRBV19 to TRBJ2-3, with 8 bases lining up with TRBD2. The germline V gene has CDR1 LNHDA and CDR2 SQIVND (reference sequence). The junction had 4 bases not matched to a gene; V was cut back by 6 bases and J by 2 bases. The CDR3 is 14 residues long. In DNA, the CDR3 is TGTGCCAGTAGGATTAGCGGGAACACAGATACGCAGTATTTT. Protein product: CASRISGNTDTQYF.

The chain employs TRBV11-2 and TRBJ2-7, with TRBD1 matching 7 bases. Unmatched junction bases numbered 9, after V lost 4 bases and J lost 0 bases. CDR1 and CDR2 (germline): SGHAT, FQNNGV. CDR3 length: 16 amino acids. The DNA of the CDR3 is TGTGCCAGCAGCTCCCGGACAGGCGTTTCCTCCTACGAGCAGTACTTC. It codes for CASSSRTGVSSYEQYF.

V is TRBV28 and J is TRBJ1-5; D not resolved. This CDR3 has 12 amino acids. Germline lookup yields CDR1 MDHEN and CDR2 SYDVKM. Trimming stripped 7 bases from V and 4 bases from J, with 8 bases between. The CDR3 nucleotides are TGTGCCAGCACACGGGATAATCAGCCCCAGCATTTT. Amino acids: CASTRDNQPQHF.

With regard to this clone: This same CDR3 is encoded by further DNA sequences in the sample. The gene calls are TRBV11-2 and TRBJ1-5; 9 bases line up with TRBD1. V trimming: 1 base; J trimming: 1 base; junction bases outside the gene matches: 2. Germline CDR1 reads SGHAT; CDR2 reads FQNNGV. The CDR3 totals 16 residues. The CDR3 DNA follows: TGTGCCAGCAGCTTAGGGGGACAGGGCAGCAATCAGCCCCAGCATTTT. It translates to CASSLGGQGSNQPQHF.

The CDR3 loop reads CASSRSSQGADNEQFF. CDR3 coding DNA: TGTGCCAGCAGTAGAAGTTCACAGGGGGCGGACAATGAGCAGTTCTTC. The chain combines TRBV7-8 with TRBJ2-1; the match to TRBD1 covers 9 bases. With V trimmed by 6 bases and J by 5 bases, 11 bases remained unmatched. CDR1 SGHVS and CDR2 FQNEAQ come from the germline V gene. The CDR3 extends over 16 amino acids.

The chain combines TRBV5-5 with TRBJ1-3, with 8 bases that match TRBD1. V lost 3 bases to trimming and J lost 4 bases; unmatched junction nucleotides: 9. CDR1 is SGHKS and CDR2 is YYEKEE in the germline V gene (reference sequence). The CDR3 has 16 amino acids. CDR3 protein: CASSSPGQETGNTIYF. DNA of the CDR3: TGTGCCAGCAGCTCGCCGGGACAGGAGACCGGAAACACCATATATTTT.

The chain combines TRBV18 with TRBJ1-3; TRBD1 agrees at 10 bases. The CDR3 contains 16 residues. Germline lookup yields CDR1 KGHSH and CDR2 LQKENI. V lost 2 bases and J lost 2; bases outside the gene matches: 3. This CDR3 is CASSPTGTGAGNTIYF. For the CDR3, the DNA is TGTGCCAGCTCACCAACCGGGACAGGGGCTGGAAACACCATATATTTT.

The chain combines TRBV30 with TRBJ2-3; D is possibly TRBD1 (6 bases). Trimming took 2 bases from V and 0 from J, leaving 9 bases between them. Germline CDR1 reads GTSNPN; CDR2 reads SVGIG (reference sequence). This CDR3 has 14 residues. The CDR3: CAWSSGVSTDTQYF. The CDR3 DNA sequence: TGTGCCTGGAGTTCAGGGGTTAGCACAGATACGCAGTATTTT.

In DNA form, the CDR3 reads TGTGCCAGCAGCATTGTGAACAGGGACGAAAAACTGTTTTTT. It codes for CASSIVNRDEKLFF. The J gene is TRBJ1-4, the V gene TRBV28, with D tentatively TRBD1 (6 bases). V lost 6 bases and J 8 bases, leaving 16 bases between the germline ends. Germline-derived CDR1 and CDR2 are MDHEN and SYDVKM. CDR3 length: 14 residues.

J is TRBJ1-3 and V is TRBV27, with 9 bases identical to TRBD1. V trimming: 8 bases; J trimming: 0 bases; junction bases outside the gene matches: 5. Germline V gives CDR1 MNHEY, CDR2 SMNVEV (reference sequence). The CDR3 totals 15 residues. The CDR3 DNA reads TGTGCCAGCGTGGACAGGGGCAACTCTGGAAACACCATATATTTT. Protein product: CASVDRGNSGNTIYF.

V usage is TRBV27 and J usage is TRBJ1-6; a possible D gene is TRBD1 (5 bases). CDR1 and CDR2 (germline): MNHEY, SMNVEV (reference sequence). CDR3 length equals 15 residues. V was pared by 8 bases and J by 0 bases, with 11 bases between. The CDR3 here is CASQQGSSYNSPLHF. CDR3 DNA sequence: TGTGCCAGCCAGCAGGGCAGCTCCTATAATTCACCCCTCCACTTT.

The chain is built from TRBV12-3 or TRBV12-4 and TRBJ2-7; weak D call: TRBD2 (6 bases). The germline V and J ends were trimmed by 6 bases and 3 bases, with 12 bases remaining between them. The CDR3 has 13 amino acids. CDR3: CASRAGTFYEQYF. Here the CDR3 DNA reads TGTGCCAGCAGGGCGGGAACTTTCTACGAGCAGTACTTC.

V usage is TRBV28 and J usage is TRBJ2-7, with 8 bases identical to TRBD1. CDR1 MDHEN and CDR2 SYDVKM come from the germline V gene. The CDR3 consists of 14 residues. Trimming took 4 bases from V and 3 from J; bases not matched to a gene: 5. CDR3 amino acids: CASSSTGGIYEQYF. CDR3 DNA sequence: TGTGCCAGCAGTTCAACAGGGGGGATCTACGAGCAGTACTTC.

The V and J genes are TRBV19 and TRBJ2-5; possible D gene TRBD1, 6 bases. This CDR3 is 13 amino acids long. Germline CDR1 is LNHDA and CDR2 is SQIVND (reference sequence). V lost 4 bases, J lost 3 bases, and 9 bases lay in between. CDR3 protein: CASSRGLKETQYF. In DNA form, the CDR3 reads TGTGCCAGTAGTAGGGGGCTGAAAGAGACCCAGTACTTC.

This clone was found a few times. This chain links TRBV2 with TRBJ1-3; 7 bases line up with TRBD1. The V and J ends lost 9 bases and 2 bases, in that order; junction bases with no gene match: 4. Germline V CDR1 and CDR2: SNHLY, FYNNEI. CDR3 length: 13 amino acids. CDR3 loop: CASRQGAGNTIYF. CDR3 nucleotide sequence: TGTGCCAGTAGACAGGGAGCTGGAAACACCATATATTTT.

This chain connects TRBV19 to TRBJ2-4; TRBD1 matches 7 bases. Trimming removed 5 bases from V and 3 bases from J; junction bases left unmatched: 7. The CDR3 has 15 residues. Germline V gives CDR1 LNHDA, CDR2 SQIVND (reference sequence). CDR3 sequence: CASSATGEVKNIQYF. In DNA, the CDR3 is TGTGCCAGTAGTGCCACAGGGGAAGTCAAAAACATTCAGTACTTC.

The CDR3 coding sequence is TGTGCCAGCAGTCCTCACGGCGACAGGGGAGGTTCTGGAAACACCATATATTTT. It yields the protein CASSPHGDRGGSGNTIYF. V gene TRBV7-2 combines with J gene TRBJ1-3; the match to TRBD1 covers 8 bases. The length of the CDR3 is 18 residues. Germline V gene data show CDR1 as SGHTA and CDR2 as FQGNSA. J gave up 1 base and V 6 bases, and 14 bases lay outside the gene matches.

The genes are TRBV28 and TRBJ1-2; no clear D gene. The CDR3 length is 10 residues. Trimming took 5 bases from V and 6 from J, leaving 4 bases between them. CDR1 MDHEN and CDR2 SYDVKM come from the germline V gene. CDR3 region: CASSRDGYTF. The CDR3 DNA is TGTGCCAGCAGTCGGGATGGCTACACCTTC.

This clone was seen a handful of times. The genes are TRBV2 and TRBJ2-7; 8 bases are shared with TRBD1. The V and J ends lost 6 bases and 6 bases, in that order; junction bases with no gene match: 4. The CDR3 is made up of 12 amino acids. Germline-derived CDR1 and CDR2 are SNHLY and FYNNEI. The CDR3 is CASRVDRGEQYF. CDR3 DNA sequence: TGTGCCAGCAGGGTCGACAGGGGCGAGCAGTACTTC.